Each of the 3 T cell receptor beta chains below was sequenced from the same sample in a study of blood T cells in healthy people across ages. For the second PCR, which ran for roughly 6 to 12 cycles, a sample-barcoded 5' primer and a J-beta primer mix were used. MiXCR, applied by TCRdb to the 5' RACE reads, yields one record per CDR3 protein. The sample carries approximately 320,000 distinct CDR3 sequences, 25% to 30% recorded once. Sequenced material: blood. These receptors originate from a woman between 65 and 79 years old in good health.

The rearrangement joins TRBV20-1 to TRBJ2-7; TRBD2 agrees at 8 bases. From germline, CDR1 is DFQATT and CDR2 SNEGSKA (reference sequence). The junction had 8 bases not matched to a gene; V was cut back by 0 bases and J by 4 bases. CDR3 length equals 15 residues. The CDR3 sequence is CSARDTSGQIYEQYF. Here the CDR3 DNA reads TGCAGTGCTAGAGACACTAGCGGTCAGATTTACGAGCAGTACTTC.

To note about this clonotype: In this CDR3 the conserved last residue, phenylalanine or tryptophan, is missing, so a read error is likely. The chain recombines TRBV4-1 with TRBJ2-1; 10 bases fit TRBD2. The trim removed 1 base at V and 4 bases at J, leaving 1 base unmatched. The length of the CDR3 is 15 residues. CDR1 MGHRA and CDR2 YSYEKL come from the germline V gene. The DNA of the CDR3 is TGCGCCAGCAGCCAAGGACTAGCGGGTTACAATGAGCAGTTCTTG. Translating it yields CASSQGLAGYNEQFL.

The chain combines TRBV12-3 or TRBV12-4 with TRBJ2-2; D is possibly TRBD2 (6 bases). The length of the CDR3 is 15 residues. Trimming left V 6 bases short and J 6 bases short, with 17 bases between. The CDR3 nucleotides are TGTGCCAGCAGCCCGGGACTTGCTAAGGCCGGGGAGCTGTTTTTT. As protein: CASSPGLAKAGELFF.